Listed below are T cell receptor beta chains from one sample, sequenced in a study of shared clonotypes between healthy human individuals. Profiling relied on immunoSEQ multiplex PCR, and the TCRdb table lists in-frame clones only, not all of them. Of 230,000 or so clones in the sample, under 80% were seen once. What was sequenced was memory CD4+ T cells sorted from blood. These receptors were collected from a man aged 25-40 years in good health. CDR3s include the opening cysteine and the closing phenylalanine or tryptophan. Fields, in order: V gene, clone size, J gene, D gene, CDR3 DNA, CDR3 protein. The D gene is left open where the match is weak. Only part of the rows carry a size: once, few, many, or a class if the clone is expanded.

V gene: TRBV28
clone size: NA
J gene: TRBJ1-2
D gene: TRBD1
CDR3 DNA: TGTGCCAGCAGCCTTAGCCCTAGACAGGGGGCGCCCGGCTATGGCTACACCTTC
CDR3 protein: CASSLSPRQGAPGYGYTF

V gene: TRBV30
clone size: NA
J gene: TRBJ2-5
D gene: TRBD2
CDR3 DNA: TGTGCCGGGACCGAGCGGGGGGCAAAAGAGACCCAGTACTTC
CDR3 protein: CAGTERGAKETQYF

V gene: TRBV5-1
clone size: NA
J gene: TRBJ2-3
D gene: TRBD1
CDR3 DNA: TGCGCCAGCAGCTTGGTGGGGACAGGCACAGATACGCAGTATTTT
CDR3 protein: CASSLVGTGTDTQYF

V gene: TRBV2
clone size: NA
J gene: TRBJ1-5
D gene: TRBD1
CDR3 DNA: TGTGCCAGCAGCGCGGACAGGGACAATCAGCCCCAGCATTTT
CDR3 protein: CASSADRDNQPQHF

V gene: TRBV4-3
clone size: few
J gene: TRBJ2-6
D gene: NA
CDR3 DNA: TGCGCCAGCAGCCAACAGGGGTCTGGGGCCAACGTCCTGACTTTC
CDR3 protein: CASSQQGSGANVLTF

V gene: TRBV5-1
clone size: NA
J gene: TRBJ1-4
D gene: TRBD1
CDR3 DNA: TGCGCCAGCAGCCAGGGGGCAACTAATGAAAAACTGTTTTTT
CDR3 protein: CASSQGATNEKLFF

V gene: TRBV5-1
clone size: once
J gene: TRBJ1-1
D gene: NA
CDR3 DNA: TGCGCCAGCAGCGGCCTGGGACGGCTGAACACTGAAGCTTTCTTT
CDR3 protein: CASSGLGRLNTEAFF

V gene: TRBV4-1
clone size: NA
J gene: TRBJ2-1
D gene: NA
CDR3 DNA: TGCGCCAGCAGCCCCGCTGAGGGGACGTACAATGAGCAGTTCTTC
CDR3 protein: CASSPAEGTYNEQFF

V gene: TRBV11-2
clone size: many
J gene: TRBJ1-2
D gene: TRBD1
CDR3 DNA: TGTGCCAGCAGCTTATACAGGGGTTATGGCTACACCTTC
CDR3 protein: CASSLYRGYGYTF

V gene: TRBV5-1
clone size: NA
J gene: TRBJ2-7
D gene: NA
CDR3 DNA: TGCGCCAGCAGCGACCTCGGCGAGCAGTACTTC
CDR3 protein: CASSDLGEQYF

V gene: TRBV28
clone size: once
J gene: TRBJ2-7
D gene: NA
CDR3 DNA: TGTGCCAGCAGTCTCATCTACGAGCAGTACTTC
CDR3 protein: CASSLIYEQYF

V gene: TRBV11-2
clone size: NA
J gene: TRBJ2-3
D gene: NA
CDR3 DNA: TGTGCCAGCAGCTTAAGTCTCGGGCGGCGGACTAGCACAGATACGCAGTATTTT
CDR3 protein: CASSLSLGRRTSTDTQYF

V gene: TRBV10-3
clone size: NA
J gene: TRBJ2-7
D gene: TRBD2
CDR3 DNA: TGTGCCATCAAGAGGACTAGCGGGGGGGCCTACGAGCAGTACTTC
CDR3 protein: CAIKRTSGGAYEQYF

V gene: TRBV6-5
clone size: NA
J gene: TRBJ2-3
D gene: NA
CDR3 DNA: TGTGCCAGCAGTTATCGGGGCCCCACAGATACGCAGTATTTT
CDR3 protein: CASSYRGPTDTQYF